These 12 T cell receptor beta chains originate from one sample sequenced in a study of blood T cells in healthy people across ages. Next came a second PCR, run for roughly 7 to 12 cycles, which used a sample-barcoded 5' primer along with a J-beta primer mix. TCRdb analysed the 5' RACE reads with MiXCR anew, one entry per CDR3 protein. The data hold 650,000 to 950,000 distinct CDR3 sequences, with under 45% observed a single time. Specimen: blood. These receptors originate from a man aged 55 to 70 in good health.

This clonotype was counted only a few times. The V gene is TRBV6-1, the J gene TRBJ1-5; 7 bases fit TRBD1. Germline V gene lookup returns CDR1 MNHNS and CDR2 SASEGT. This CDR3 region has 14 residues. After removal of 6 bases from V and 3 bases from J, the junction contained 5 bases not matched to a gene. The CDR3: CASSGQAPNQPQHF. As DNA, the CDR3 is TGTGCCAGCAGCGGACAGGCTCCCAATCAGCCCCAGCATTTT.

The rearrangement uses TRBV11-3 and TRBJ2-7; D gene uncertain. CDR1 is SGHNT, CDR2 YENEEA, per germline. CDR3 length: 15 residues. V lost 0 bases and J lost 2, with 11 bases in between. CDR3: CASSLDKYRAYEQYF. DNA of the CDR3: TGTGCCAGCAGCTTAGATAAATACAGAGCCTACGAGCAGTACTTC.

The chain carries TRBV10-3 and TRBJ2-3, with D tentatively TRBD2 (6 bases). The CDR3 covers 17 residues. The germline gives CDR1 ENHRY, CDR2 SYGVKD. V was clipped by 5 bases and J by 1 base, with 19 bases between them. The DNA for the CDR3 is TGTGCCATCAGTCCAATGATAGGACCGGGAGGCACAGATACGCAGTATTTT. Translation gives CAISPMIGPGGTDTQYF.

This clonotype was recorded once. The chain uses TRBV5-1 and TRBJ2-1; the D gene is possibly TRBD2 (6 bases). Germline CDR1 SGHRS, CDR2 YFSETQ. The CDR3 totals 13 residues. Trimming stripped 4 bases from V and 7 bases from J, with 12 bases between. The CDR3 protein is CASSRFAGNEQFF. CDR3 nucleotide sequence: TGCGCCAGCAGCCGTTTTGCGGGGAATGAGCAGTTCTTC.

In regard to this clonotype: A much larger clone differs by one base, so this may be a read error. The chain couples TRBV29-1 to TRBJ2-5, with a weak D call TRBD1 (5 bases). CDR3 length: 13 amino acids. Germline loops: CDR1 SQVTM, CDR2 ANQGSEA. V shed 7 bases and J shed 1 base, with 13 bases lying between them. For the CDR3, the DNA is TGCAGCGCTCTAGGGGTTTCCCAAGAGACCCAGTACTTC. It codes for CSALGVSQETQYF.

The CDR3 DNA sequence: TGTACCAGCACCCCGGGGCCCGGGACTACGAGTGCGCAGTTCTTC. Translated, it gives CTSTPGPGTTSAQFF. The V gene is TRBV7-2, the J gene TRBJ2-1; 7 bases fit TRBD2. Trimming removed 7 bases from V and 12 bases from J; junction bases left unmatched: 18. The CDR3 spans 15 residues. Germline CDR1 SGHTA, CDR2 FQGNSA. Variable domain in full (rest from reference TRBV7-2 and TRBJ2-1): GAGVSQSPSNKVTEKGKDVELRCDPISGHTALYWYRQSLGQGLEFLIYFQGNSAPDKSGLPSDRFSAERTGGSVSTLTIQRTQQEDSAVYLCTSTPGPGTTSAQFFGPGTRLTVL.

This chain joins TRBV7-2 and TRBJ2-1, with 9 nucleotides matching TRBD2. The J segment lost 6 bases and the V segment lost 0 bases, leaving 6 bases of the junction unmatched. CDR1 and CDR2 from the germline V gene are SGHTA and FQGNSA. The CDR3 sequence is 16 residues long. CDR3 sequence: CASSLAPGLAGNEQFF. The CDR3 nucleotides read TGTGCCAGCAGCTTAGCCCCGGGACTAGCTGGCAATGAGCAGTTCTTC.

The chain carries TRBV15 and TRBJ2-7, with 9 bases identical to TRBD1. The CDR3 totals 18 residues. The J segment lost 3 bases and the V segment lost 0 bases, leaving 12 bases of the junction unmatched. Germline-derived CDR1 and CDR2 are LNHNV and YYDKDF (reference sequence). The CDR3 sequence is CATSRDFGDRVTIYEQYF. The CDR3 DNA follows: TGTGCCACCAGCAGAGATTTCGGGGACAGGGTGACTATCTACGAGCAGTACTTC. Combining the CDR3 with reference TRBV15 and TRBJ2-7 gives the whole variable domain DAMVIQNPRYQVTQFGKPVTLSCSQTLNHNVMYWYQQKSSQAPKLLFHYYDKDFNNEADTPDNFQSRRPNTSFCFLDIRSPGLGDTAMYLCATSRDFGDRVTIYEQYFGPGTRLTVT.

As regards this clonotype: Just one base apart from a much larger clone, this may be a read error. The genes are TRBV7-9 and TRBJ2-5; D might be TRBD1 (5 bases). The J call may be in error: the DNA end matches TRBJ2-1 better. The CDR3 is 15 amino acids. Looked up from germline, CDR1 is SEHNR and CDR2 is FQNEAQ (reference sequence). In DNA form, the CDR3 reads TGTGCCAGCAGCTTAGCGGCAGGGCCTCAAGAGACCCAGTTCTTC. It is translated as CASSLAAGPQETQFF.

In its sample, this clonotype was seen a few times. The gene calls are TRBV12-3 or TRBV12-4 and TRBJ2-7, with 8 bases matching TRBD2. The CDR3 extends over 14 amino acids. The V segment lost 5 bases and the J segment 4 bases; nucleotides outside the gene matches: 7. The CDR3 coding sequence is TGTGCCAGCAGTCCGGGAGGGGGGTTATACGAGCAGTACTTC. Translated: CASSPGGGLYEQYF.

This clonotype was seen many times. This sequence joins TRBV7-2 and TRBJ2-7; 11 nucleotides match TRBD2. The germline CDR1 and CDR2 sequences are SGHTA and FQGNSA. This CDR3 spans 16 amino acids. Trimming took 0 bases from V and 5 from J; bases not matched to a gene: 6. The CDR3 spells CASSLAASGGIHEQYF. The CDR3 region has the DNA TGTGCCAGCAGCTTAGCTGCTAGCGGGGGGATCCACGAGCAGTACTTC.

This rearrangement joins TRBV30 to TRBJ2-1, with a tentative D call TRBD1 (7 bases). The J call is in doubt because the DNA end fits TRBJ2-7 better. Germline CDR1 reads GTSNPN; CDR2 reads SVGIG (reference sequence). CDR3 length: 14 residues. For the CDR3, the DNA is TGTGCCTGGAACCCATGGGGGGCAGGGGGCGAGCAGTACTTC. This sequence encodes CAWNPWGAGGEQYF.